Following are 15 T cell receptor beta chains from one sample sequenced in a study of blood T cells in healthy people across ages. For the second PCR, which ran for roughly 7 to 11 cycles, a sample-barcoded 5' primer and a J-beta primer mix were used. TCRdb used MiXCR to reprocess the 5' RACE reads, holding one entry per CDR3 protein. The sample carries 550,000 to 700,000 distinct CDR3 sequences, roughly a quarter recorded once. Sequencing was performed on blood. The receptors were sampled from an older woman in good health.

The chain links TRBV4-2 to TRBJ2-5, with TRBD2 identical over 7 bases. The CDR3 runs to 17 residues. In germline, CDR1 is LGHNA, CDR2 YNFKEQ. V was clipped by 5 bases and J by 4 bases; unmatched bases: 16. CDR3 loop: CASSSRGGLRGGETQYF. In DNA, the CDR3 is TGTGCCAGCAGCTCACGCGGGGGACTGAGGGGAGGAGAGACCCAGTACTTC.

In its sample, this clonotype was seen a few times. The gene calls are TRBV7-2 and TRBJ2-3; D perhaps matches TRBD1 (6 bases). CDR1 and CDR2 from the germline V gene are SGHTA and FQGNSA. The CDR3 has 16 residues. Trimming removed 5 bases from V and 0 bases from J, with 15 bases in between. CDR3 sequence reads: CASSKTGTLSTDTQYF. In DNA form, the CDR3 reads TGTGCCAGCAGCAAGACCGGGACACTAAGCACAGATACGCAGTATTTT.

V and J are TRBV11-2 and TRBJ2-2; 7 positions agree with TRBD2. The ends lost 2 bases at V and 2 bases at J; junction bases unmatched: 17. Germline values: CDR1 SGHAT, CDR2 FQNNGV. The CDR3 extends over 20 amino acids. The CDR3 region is CASSLIPGVASGTNTGELFF. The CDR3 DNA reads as TGTGCCAGCAGCTTAATCCCCGGCGTTGCTAGCGGTACTAACACCGGGGAGCTGTTTTTT. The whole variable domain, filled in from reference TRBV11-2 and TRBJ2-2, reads EAGVAQSPRYKIIEKRQSVAFWCNPISGHATLYWYQQILGQGPKLLIQFQNNGVVDDSQLPKDRFSAERLKGVDSTLKIQPAKLEDSAVYLCASSLIPGVASGTNTGELFFGEGSRLTVL.

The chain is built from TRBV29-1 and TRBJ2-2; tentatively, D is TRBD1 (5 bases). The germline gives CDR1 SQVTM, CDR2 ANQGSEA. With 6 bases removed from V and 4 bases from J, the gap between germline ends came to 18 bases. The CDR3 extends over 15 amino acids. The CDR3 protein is CSVTKVQGSTGELFF. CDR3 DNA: TGCAGCGTCACTAAGGTCCAGGGTTCCACCGGGGAGCTGTTTTTT.

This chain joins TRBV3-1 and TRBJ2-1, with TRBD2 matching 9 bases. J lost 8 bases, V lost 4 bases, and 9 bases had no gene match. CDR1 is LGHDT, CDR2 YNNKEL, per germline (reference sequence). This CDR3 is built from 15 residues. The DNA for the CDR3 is TGTGCCAGCAGCCTAAAGGGCGGGGGGGCGGATGAGCAGTTCTTC. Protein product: CASSLKGGGADEQFF.

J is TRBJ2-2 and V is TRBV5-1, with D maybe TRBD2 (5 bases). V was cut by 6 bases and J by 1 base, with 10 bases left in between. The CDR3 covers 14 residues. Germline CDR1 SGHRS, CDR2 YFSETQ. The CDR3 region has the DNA TGCGCCAGCAACGGACTTGTGAACACCGGGGAGCTGTTTTTT. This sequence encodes CASNGLVNTGELFF.

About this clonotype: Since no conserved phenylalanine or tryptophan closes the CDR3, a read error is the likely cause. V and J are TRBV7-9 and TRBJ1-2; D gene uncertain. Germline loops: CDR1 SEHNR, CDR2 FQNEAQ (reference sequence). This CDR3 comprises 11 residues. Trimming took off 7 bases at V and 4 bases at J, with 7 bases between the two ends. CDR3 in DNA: TGTGCCAGCAACCAAGGCTATGGCTACACCTCC. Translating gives CASNQGYGYTS.

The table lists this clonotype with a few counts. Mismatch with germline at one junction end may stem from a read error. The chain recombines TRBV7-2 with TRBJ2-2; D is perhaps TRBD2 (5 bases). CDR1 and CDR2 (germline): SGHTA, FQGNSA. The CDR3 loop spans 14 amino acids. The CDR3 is CASSITHSAGELFF. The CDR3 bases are TGTGCCAGCAGCATAACCCATTCCGCCGGGGAGCTGTTCTTT.

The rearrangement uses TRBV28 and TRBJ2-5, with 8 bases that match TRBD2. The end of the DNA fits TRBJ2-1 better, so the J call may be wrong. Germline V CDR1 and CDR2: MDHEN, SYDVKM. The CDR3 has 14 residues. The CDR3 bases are TGTGCCAGCAGTTTCCCCGGGACTAGAGGCGAGCAGTTCTTC. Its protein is CASSFPGTRGEQFF.

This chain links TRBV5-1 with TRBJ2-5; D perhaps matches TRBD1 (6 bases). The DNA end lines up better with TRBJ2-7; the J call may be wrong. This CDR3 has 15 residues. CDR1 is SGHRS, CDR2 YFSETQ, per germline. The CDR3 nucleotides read TGCGCCAGCAGCTTGATGGGGGACATCACGTACGAGCAGTACTTC. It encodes CASSLMGDITYEQYF.

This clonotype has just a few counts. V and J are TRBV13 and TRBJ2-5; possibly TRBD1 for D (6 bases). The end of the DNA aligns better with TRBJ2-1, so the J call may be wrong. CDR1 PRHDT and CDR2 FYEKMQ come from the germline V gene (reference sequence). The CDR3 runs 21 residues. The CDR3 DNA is TGTGCCAGCAGCTATCGCCGGGGACGTTCTTCGTTTGGGTCCAGGGGCAATGAGCAGTTCTTC. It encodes CASSYRRGRSSFGSRGNEQFF.

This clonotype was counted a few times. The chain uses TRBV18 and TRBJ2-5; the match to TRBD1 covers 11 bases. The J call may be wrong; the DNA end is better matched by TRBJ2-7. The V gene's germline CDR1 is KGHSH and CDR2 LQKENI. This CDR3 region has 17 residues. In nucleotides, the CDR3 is TGTGCCAGCTCACCACCGGTGGTAGGACAGGGGGCGCACGAGCAGTACTTC. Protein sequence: CASSPPVVGQGAHEQYF.

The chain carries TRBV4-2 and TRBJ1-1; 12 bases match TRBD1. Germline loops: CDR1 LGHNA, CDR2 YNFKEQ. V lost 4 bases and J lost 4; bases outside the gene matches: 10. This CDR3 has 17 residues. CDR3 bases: TGTGCCAGCAGCCCCGATGGGGGACAGGGGGCGATCACTGAAGCTTTCTTT. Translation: CASSPDGGQGAITEAFF.

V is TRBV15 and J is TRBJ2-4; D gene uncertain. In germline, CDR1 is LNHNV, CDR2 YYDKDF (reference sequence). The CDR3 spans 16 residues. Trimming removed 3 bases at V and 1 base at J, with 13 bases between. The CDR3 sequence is CATSRDLSGAKNIQYF. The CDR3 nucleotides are TGTGCCACCAGCAGGGACCTCAGTGGGGCCAAAAACATTCAGTACTTC.

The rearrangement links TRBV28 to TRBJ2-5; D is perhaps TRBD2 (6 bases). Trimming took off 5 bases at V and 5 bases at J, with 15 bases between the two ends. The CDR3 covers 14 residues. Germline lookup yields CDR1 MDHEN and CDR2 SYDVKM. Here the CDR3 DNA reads TGTGCCAGCAGTCTCCCCGGGGCGGGGGAGACCCAGTACTTC. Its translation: CASSLPGAGETQYF.